This T cell receptor beta chain was recorded in a study of shared clonotypes between healthy human individuals. Study at large: Contributing individuals were two females and three males aged 18 to 49. Broader study findings: What naive subsets generally showed was a larger estimated richness than memory subsets showed.

In the case of this clone: Its target is not known. In the same sample, other DNA sequences code for this CDR3.

Profiling relied on immunoSEQ multiplex PCR, and the TCRdb table lists in-frame clones only, not all of them. The data contain millions of clones, around nine tenths of them singletons. Splitting the CD4+ cells yielded a CD45RA+ naive subset and a CD45RA-negative memory subset. V was clipped by 4 bases and J by 2 bases, with 9 bases between them. This CDR3 has 13 residues. Germline V gene sequence: CDR1 ENHRY, CDR2 SYGVKD. Sequencing was performed on naive CD4+ T cells sorted from blood. Documented subset: CD45RA+ positively selected. This sequence originates from a man younger than 35 in good health. This chain connects TRBV10-3 to TRBJ2-7; D is unresolved. CDR3 residues: CAISGGPPYEQYF. The CDR3 DNA reads as TGTGCCATCAGTGGAGGTCCTCCCTACGAGCAGTACTTC.